The sequence of this T cell receptor beta chain was determined in a study of identical twins. With template switching, a universal primer site was added, and the cDNA carried unique molecular identifiers. Each CDR3 protein is one row after TCRdb ran MiXCR on the 5' RACE reads. This table holds approximately 680,000 distinct CDR3 sequences, about 7.6% found once. This clonotype was counted only a few times. CDR1 is SGHRS and CDR2 is YFSETQ in the germline V gene. V lost 0 bases and J 1 base, leaving 11 bases between the germline ends. The CDR3 is 16 residues long. This sample was also put to use in a study of yellow fever vaccine responses in identical twins.

The TCR sequence derives from a woman aged 18-35 years in good health. This sequence joins TRBV5-1 and TRBJ2-1; D might be TRBD1 (6 bases). The sequenced sample consisted of PBMCs. CDR3 DNA sequence: TGCGCCAGCAGCTTGGAGGGGGAGTCGTCCTACAATGAGCAGTTCTTC. This encodes CASSLEGESSYNEQFF.